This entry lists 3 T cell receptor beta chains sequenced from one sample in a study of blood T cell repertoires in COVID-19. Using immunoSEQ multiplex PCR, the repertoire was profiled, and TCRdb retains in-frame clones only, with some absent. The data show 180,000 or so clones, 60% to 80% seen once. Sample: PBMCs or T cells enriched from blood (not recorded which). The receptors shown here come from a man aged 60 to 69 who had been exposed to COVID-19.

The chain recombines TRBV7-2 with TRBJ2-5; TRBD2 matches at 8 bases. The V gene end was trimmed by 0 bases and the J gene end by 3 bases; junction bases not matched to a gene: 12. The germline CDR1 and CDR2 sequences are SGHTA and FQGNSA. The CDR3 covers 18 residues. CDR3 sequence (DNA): TGTGCCAGCAGCTTAGCGTATAAGGGTCTAGCGGGTGAAGAGACCCAGTACTTC. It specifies CASSLAYKGLAGEETQYF.

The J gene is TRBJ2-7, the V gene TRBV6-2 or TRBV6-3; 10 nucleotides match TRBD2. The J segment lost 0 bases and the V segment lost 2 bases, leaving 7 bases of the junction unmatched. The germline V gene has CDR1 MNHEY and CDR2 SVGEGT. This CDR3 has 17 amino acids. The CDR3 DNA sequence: TGTGCCAGCAGTTACGCGGGACTAGCGAAAAGCTCCTACGAGCAGTACTTC. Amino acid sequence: CASSYAGLAKSSYEQYF.

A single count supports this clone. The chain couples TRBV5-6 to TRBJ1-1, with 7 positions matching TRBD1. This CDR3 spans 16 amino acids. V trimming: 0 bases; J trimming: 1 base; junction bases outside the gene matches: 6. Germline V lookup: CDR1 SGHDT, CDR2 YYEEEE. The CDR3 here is CASSLGPRTGNTEAFF. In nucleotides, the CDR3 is TGTGCCAGCAGCTTGGGACCCCGGACAGGGAACACTGAAGCTTTCTTT.